Following are 8 T cell receptor beta chains from one sample sequenced in a study of shared clonotypes between healthy human individuals. The table came from immunoSEQ multiplex PCR; TCRdb's copy has only in-frame clones and leaves some out. The sample lists about 2.3 million clones, around 92% occurring once. The sequenced material came from naive CD4+ T cells from PBMCs. As for subset: CD45RA+ positively selected. These receptors were taken from a man between 18 and 35 years old in good health. Some clones in this sample may be carry-over from other donors' samples.

The chain combines TRBV11-2 with TRBJ2-5; the D is unclear. V lost 7 bases to trimming and J lost 7 bases, with 16 bases between them. Germline V lookup: CDR1 SGHAT, CDR2 FQNNGV. The CDR3 loop spans 13 amino acids. In DNA, the CDR3 is TGTGCCAGCACCTTCTCTAAGGTGGGGACCCAGTACTTC. Its translation: CASTFSKVGTQYF.

This chain uses TRBV7-8 with TRBJ1-2; unclear D gene. Germline V gene lookup returns CDR1 SGHVS and CDR2 FQNEAQ. V was cut by 2 bases and J by 4 bases, with 8 bases left in between. This CDR3 contains 13 residues. CDR3: CASSLNGIYGYTF. Here the CDR3 DNA reads TGTGCCAGCAGCTTAAACGGGATCTATGGCTACACCTTC.

The CDR3 DNA sequence: TGCGCCAGCAGCGTCGCAGGGGGCATTAATTCGGAGACCCAGTACTTC. This translates into CASSVAGGINSETQYF. This sequence joins TRBV5-1 and TRBJ2-5; 8 bases align to TRBD1. Germline values: CDR1 SGHRS, CDR2 YFSETQ. This CDR3 is built from 16 residues. The trim removed 4 bases at V and 5 bases at J, leaving 13 bases unmatched.

The chain recombines TRBV4-2 with TRBJ2-5, with D unclear. Germline V gene lookup returns CDR1 LGHNA and CDR2 YNFKEQ. The CDR3 covers 14 residues. V was pared by 3 bases and J by 4 bases, with 12 bases between. The CDR3 DNA reads as TGTGCCAGCAGCCAGGCTGGCGTGGGAGAGACCCAGTACTTC. Protein sequence: CASSQAGVGETQYF.

This sequence joins TRBV18 and TRBJ1-2; TRBD1 aligns across 8 bases. CDR3 length equals 15 residues. Germline V lookup: CDR1 KGHSH, CDR2 LQKENI. The V gene end was trimmed by 3 bases and the J gene end by 6 bases; junction bases not matched to a gene: 9. CDR3 in amino acids: CASSPLAGGANGYTF. The CDR3 DNA follows: TGTGCCAGCTCACCTCTCGCAGGGGGCGCGAATGGCTACACCTTC.

The chain's CDR3 is CASSLDTVGNSPLHF. CDR3 DNA sequence: TGTGCCAGCAGCTTAGACACAGTCGGTAATTCACCCCTCCACTTT. The genes are TRBV7-9 and TRBJ1-6; D gene unclear. The CDR3 contains 15 residues. V lost 1 base, J lost 6 bases, and 10 bases lay in between. Looked up from germline, CDR1 is SEHNR and CDR2 is FQNEAQ (reference sequence).

V and J are TRBV7-3 and TRBJ1-1; TRBD1 matches at 7 bases. Unmatched junction bases numbered 7, after V lost 5 bases and J lost 1 base. This CDR3 region has 15 residues. The germline V gene encodes CDR1 SGHTA and CDR2 FQGTGA. The CDR3 region is CASSPTRDRNTEAFF. CDR3 nucleotides: TGTGCCAGCAGCCCAACCCGGGACAGGAACACTGAAGCTTTCTTT.

This sequence joins TRBV6-4 and TRBJ1-1; D may be TRBD1 (6 bases). Germline V gene sequence: CDR1 MRHNA, CDR2 SNTAGT. CDR3 length: 13 residues. With 6 bases removed from V and 10 bases from J, the gap between germline ends came to 18 bases. The CDR3 region is CASSVETGGRAFF. DNA of the CDR3: TGTGCCAGCAGCGTGGAGACAGGCGGCCGAGCTTTCTTT.